Below, 9 T cell receptor beta chains from the same sample are listed, as sequenced in a study of PD-1 and CTLA-4 blockade in melanoma. Assay: immunoSEQ multiplex PCR; the TCRdb copy retains only in-frame clones and omits some. The table includes roughly 30,000 clones, less than 90% detected once. The sample was CD8+ T cells from peripheral blood, taken before anti-PD-1 treatment. Receptors were obtained from a human donor with melanoma.

This clone has a single count. The chain is built from TRBV11-1 and TRBJ1-1, with 7 nucleotides matching TRBD1. Germline V gives CDR1 SGHAT, CDR2 FQDESV (reference sequence). CDR3 length: 19 amino acids. V was pared by 0 bases and J by 6 bases, with 19 bases of the junction left unmatched. Written as DNA, the CDR3 is TGTGCCAGCAGCTTAGCTAGGGCGACAGGGTCCAGAACAATCGCTGAAGCTTTCTTT. It translates to CASSLARATGSRTIAEAFF.

This chain links TRBV27 with TRBJ1-2, with a tentative D call TRBD1 (5 bases). With 6 bases removed from V and 3 bases from J, the gap between germline ends came to 14 bases. The CDR3 length is 14 residues. Germline CDR1 is MNHEY and CDR2 is SMNVEV (reference sequence). CDR3 DNA: TGTGCCAGCAGCACGGGGGGTTTGGACTATGGCTACACCTTC. As protein: CASSTGGLDYGYTF.

J is TRBJ2-7 and V is TRBV3-1 (or the pseudogene TRBV3-2); unclear D gene. Deletions cut 0 bases from V and 5 bases from J, with 11 bases between. The V gene's germline CDR1 is LGHDT and CDR2 YNNKEL (reference sequence). The CDR3 spans 14 residues. The DNA of the CDR3 is TGTGCCAGCAGCCAAGATACGGCACCTGACGAGCAGTACTTC. Its translation is CASSQDTAPDEQYF.

For the CDR3, the DNA is TGTGCCAGCAGCCTTCGGGACAGGGAGGACTATGGCTACACCTTC. Translation: CASSLRDREDYGYTF. V usage is TRBV7-9 and J usage is TRBJ1-2, with 9 bases lining up with TRBD1. Germline lookup yields CDR1 SEHNR and CDR2 FQNEAQ (reference sequence). The CDR3 totals 15 residues. After removal of 5 bases from V and 3 bases from J, the junction contained 7 bases not matched to a gene.

The chain couples TRBV28 to TRBJ2-1; D possibly corresponds to TRBD2 (5 bases). Trimming took off 6 bases at V and 9 bases at J, with 12 bases between the two ends. The CDR3 has 12 amino acids. CDR1 and CDR2 from the germline V gene are MDHEN and SYDVKM. The CDR3 spells CASRRAELEQFF. The CDR3 DNA follows: TGTGCCAGCAGACGAGCGGAACTTGAGCAGTTCTTC.

V usage is TRBV7-9 and J usage is TRBJ2-3; unclear D gene. The length of the CDR3 is 17 residues. V lost 5 bases and J 1 base, leaving 19 bases between the germline ends. Germline V gene sequence: CDR1 SEHNR, CDR2 FQNEAQ (reference sequence). The CDR3 bases are TGTGCCAGCAGCCTAAGCCAGGAAAATCAAGGCACAGATACGCAGTATTTT. The encoded protein is CASSLSQENQGTDTQYF. Variable domain in full (rest from reference TRBV7-9 and TRBJ2-3): DTGVSQNPRHKITKRGQNVTFRCDPISEHNRLYWYRQTLGQGPEFLTYFQNEAQLEKSRLLSDRFSAERPKGSFSTLEIQRTEQGDSAMYLCASSLSQENQGTDTQYFGPGTRLTVL.

This clone was observed once. J is TRBJ2-7 and V is TRBV19, with 7 bases that match TRBD2. Losses at the gene ends were 2 bases for V and 5 bases for J; bases not matched to a gene: 3. The CDR3 length is 13 residues. Per germline, CDR1 LNHDA and CDR2 SQIVND (reference sequence). The CDR3 region has the DNA TGTGCCAGTAGTATAACGGCGGGAGACGAGCAGTACTTC. Residues: CASSITAGDEQYF.

The chain uses TRBV3-1 (or the pseudogene TRBV3-2) and TRBJ2-7; 9 nucleotides match TRBD1. Losses at the gene ends were 8 bases for V and 3 bases for J; bases not matched to a gene: 8. Per germline, CDR1 LGHDT and CDR2 YNNKEL (reference sequence). CDR3 length: 14 residues. This chain's CDR3 is CASAEGQGYYEQYF. In DNA form, the CDR3 reads TGTGCCAGCGCGGAGGGACAGGGCTACTACGAGCAGTACTTC.

The chain combines TRBV19 with TRBJ2-1; a weak D match, TRBD2 (5 bases). Between the trimmed V and J ends, which lost 3 bases and 6 bases, there was a span of 12 bases. The germline V gene encodes CDR1 LNHDA and CDR2 SQIVND (reference sequence). The CDR3 extends over 14 amino acids. The CDR3 spells CASSIFSEVNEQFF. Written as DNA, the CDR3 is TGTGCCAGTAGTATTTTTAGCGAGGTCAATGAGCAGTTCTTC.